One sample yielded the 9 T cell receptor beta chains listed below, sequenced in a study of human T cells and chemical hapten exposure. TCRdb reprocessed the RACE reads with MiXCR, giving one entry per CDR3 protein. The table has about 400,000 distinct CDR3 sequences, about 6.3% seen once; the top ten hold roughly 5.4%. Indicated time point: patch test 2, 6 weeks after DPC sensitization. Treatment indicated: therapeutic diphenylcyclopropenone sensitization with weekly scalp DPC. The sample here was whole blood, taken in connection with sensitization to the hapten diphenylcyclopropenone (DPC). Receptors were obtained from a woman aged 18-30 years with alopecia areata. Some clones in this sample may be carry-over from other donors' samples.

This sequence joins TRBV2 and TRBJ1-5, with D maybe TRBD1 (5 bases). The V gene's germline CDR1 is SNHLY and CDR2 FYNNEI. V gave up 4 bases and J gave up 8 bases, with 12 bases separating them. This CDR3 region has 13 residues. CDR3 coding DNA: TGTGCCAGCAGTGTTGGAGGGGAGAAGCCCCAGCATTTT. As protein: CASSVGGEKPQHF.

The chain is built from TRBV4-3 and TRBJ1-4, with TRBD1 matching over 8 bases. Germline V gene data show CDR1 as LGHNA and CDR2 as YSLEER. CDR3 length: 14 residues. With V trimmed by 8 bases and J by 11 bases, 13 bases remained unmatched. The CDR3 DNA is TGCGCCAGCCGAGAACAGGACAGGGTTGGGAAACTGTTTTTT. Amino acid sequence: CASREQDRVGKLFF.

This CDR3 reads CSARDPGGSRYGYTF. CDR3 nucleotide sequence: TGCAGTGCTAGAGATCCAGGGGGGTCGAGATATGGCTACACCTTC. The V and J genes are TRBV20-1 and TRBJ1-2; TRBD1 matches at 7 bases. V shed 0 bases and J 5 bases; nucleotides not matched to a gene: 9. Germline CDR1 DFQATT, CDR2 SNEGSKA (reference sequence). The CDR3 contains 15 residues.

This clonotype has a count of ten or more. The gene calls are TRBV29-1 and TRBJ1-2; 7 bases agree with TRBD1. The germline CDR1 and CDR2 sequences are SQVTM and ANQGSEA. Trimming removed 3 bases from V and 5 bases from J; junction bases left unmatched: 21. This CDR3 is built from 18 residues. This chain's CDR3 is CSVDIGTADGGRRYGYTF. In DNA form, the CDR3 reads TGCAGCGTTGATATCGGGACAGCCGACGGGGGGCGCAGGTATGGCTACACCTTC.

This clonotype occurred many times. The CDR3 region is CASSPHSGTGSNTEAFF. The CDR3 DNA reads as TGTGCCAGCAGTCCTCACTCCGGGACAGGATCGAACACTGAAGCTTTCTTT. V is TRBV6-1 and J is TRBJ1-1, with TRBD1 identical over 8 bases. The CDR3 runs 17 residues. The junction had 12 bases not matched to a gene; V was cut back by 5 bases and J by 1 base. CDR1 is MNHNS and CDR2 is SASEGT in the germline V gene.

This clonotype turned up a few times. The V call is TRBV7-2, the J call TRBJ1-1, with D hard to call. The CDR3 is 12 amino acids. Trimming pared 3 bases from V and 10 bases from J, leaving 12 bases between. CDR1 SGHTA and CDR2 FQGNSA come from the germline V gene. CDR3 sequence: CASSLRGKGAFF. CDR3 bases: TGTGCCAGCAGCTTGAGAGGGAAGGGAGCTTTCTTT. Combining the CDR3 with reference TRBV7-2 and TRBJ1-1 gives the whole variable domain GAGVSQSPSNKVTEKGKDVELRCDPISGHTALYWYRQSLGQGLEFLIYFQGNSAPDKSGLPSDRFSAERTGGSVSTLTIQRTQQEDSAVYLCASSLRGKGAFFGQGTRLTVV.

This clonotype was observed a handful of times. The V gene is TRBV5-1, the J gene TRBJ2-3; 9 nucleotides match TRBD2. The V segment lost 4 bases and the J segment 1 base; nucleotides outside the gene matches: 7. The CDR3 runs 16 residues. In germline, CDR1 is SGHRS, CDR2 YFSETQ. The CDR3 loop is CASSVGLAPRTDTQYF. Here the CDR3 DNA reads TGCGCCAGCAGCGTCGGACTAGCGCCTCGCACAGATACGCAGTATTTT.

This clonotype was found a few times. This chain connects TRBV4-2 to TRBJ2-1, with 9 bases matching TRBD1. CDR1 LGHNA and CDR2 YNFKEQ come from the germline V gene. Germline trimming cut 4 bases from V and 10 bases from J; bases unmatched to any gene: 20. The CDR3 is 18 amino acids. The DNA for the CDR3 is TGTGCCAGCAGCCGATACCTTCCAAGGGACAGGGTTTTTGGGGAGCAGTTCTTC. Amino acid sequence: CASSRYLPRDRVFGEQFF.

This clonotype was seen more than once but under ten times. This rearrangement joins TRBV20-1 to TRBJ1-1, with D tentatively TRBD1 (6 bases). The CDR3 covers 14 residues. V lost 4 bases, J lost 1 base, and 13 bases lay in between. Looked up from germline, CDR1 is DFQATT and CDR2 is SNEGSKA (reference sequence). Written as DNA, the CDR3 is TGCAGTGCTAAGAAGGGGGACTGGAACACTGAAGCTTTCTTT. It is translated as CSAKKGDWNTEAFF.